The 18 T cell receptor beta chains given below trace back to one sample, sequenced in a study of CD8+ T cells in alopecia areata. RNA, once extracted, was reverse transcribed into cDNA for use as the sequencing template. TCRdb's table, derived via immunoSEQ multiplex PCR, lists solely in-frame clones and lacks some. The table lists tens of thousands of clones, around 29% of them singletons. Treatment in this sample: oral pan-JAK inhibitor, 5-10 mg twice daily. The material sequenced was CD8+ T cells sorted from blood, taken at week 4, from a patient treated with tofacitinib. The receptor source for this set is a human donor with alopecia areata.

The CDR3 nucleotides are TGTGCCTACATACTATGGGGGGACAATGAGCAGTTCTTC. Amino acids: CAYILWGDNEQFF. The chain links TRBV2 to TRBJ2-1, with a weak D call TRBD2 (6 bases). The CDR3 length is 13 residues. Trimming removed 11 bases at V and 5 bases at J, with 16 bases between. Germline V gene lookup returns CDR1 SNHLY and CDR2 FYNNEI.

The chain couples TRBV29-1 to TRBJ1-2; 9 bases are a match to TRBD1. From germline, CDR1 is SQVTM and CDR2 ANQGSEA. The J segment lost 3 bases and the V segment lost 8 bases, leaving 7 bases of the junction unmatched. The CDR3 loop spans 13 amino acids. CDR3 residues: CSTTGGADYGYTF. CDR3 coding DNA: TGCAGCACTACAGGGGGCGCAGACTATGGCTACACCTTC.

This clone was counted between two and nine times. The rearrangement links TRBV30 to TRBJ1-2; 11 bases map to TRBD1. The length of the CDR3 is 19 residues. V lost 2 bases and J lost 3; bases outside the gene matches: 17. Germline V gene data show CDR1 as GTSNPN and CDR2 as SVGIG (reference sequence). The CDR3 protein is CAWSIYQRTGGPSDYGYTF. The CDR3, as DNA: TGTGCCTGGAGTATTTATCAACGGACAGGGGGCCCGTCGGACTATGGCTACACCTTC.

This clone was observed a few times. The chain joins TRBV29-1 to TRBJ2-7; no firm D call. Trimming left V 1 base short and J 3 bases short, with 4 bases between. There are 11 residues in the CDR3. From germline, CDR1 is SQVTM and CDR2 ANQGSEA. CDR3 protein: CSVEGGYEQYF. The CDR3 nucleotides are TGCAGCGTTGAAGGGGGCTACGAGCAGTACTTC.

This chain links TRBV13 with TRBJ1-5, with 8 positions matching TRBD1. Trimming at V came to 0 bases and at J to 5 bases, leaving 6 bases not matched to a gene. CDR1 PRHDT and CDR2 FYEKMQ come from the germline V gene (reference sequence). The CDR3 is 16 residues long. The CDR3 loop reads CASSLGGDRRDQPQHF. As DNA, the CDR3 is TGTGCCAGCAGCTTAGGCGGGGACAGGCGCGATCAGCCCCAGCATTTT.

The rearrangement joins TRBV29-1 to TRBJ2-1; D gene uncertain. V was trimmed by 2 bases and J by 11 bases, leaving 1 base between them. This CDR3 is built from 8 residues. Germline assignment: CDR1 SQVTM and CDR2 ANQGSEA. The CDR3 loop is CSVEKQFF. DNA for the CDR3: TGCAGCGTTGAAAAGCAGTTCTTC.

The CDR3 sequence is CASSRRSNQPQHF. The CDR3 DNA sequence: TGTGCCAGCAGTAGGCGGTCCAATCAGCCCCAGCATTTT. This chain uses TRBV27 with TRBJ1-5, with no clear D. V was trimmed by 5 bases and J by 3 bases, leaving 8 bases between them. The germline V gene encodes CDR1 MNHEY and CDR2 SMNVEV (reference sequence). This CDR3 has 13 residues.

This clone was detected ten times or more. V usage is TRBV6-1 and J usage is TRBJ1-1; D is ambiguous. This CDR3 has 13 amino acids. The V gene's germline CDR1 is MNHNS and CDR2 SASEGT. V lost 3 bases to trimming and J lost 3 bases, with 8 bases between them. The CDR3 loop is CASSDSEYTEAFF. CDR3 bases: TGTGCCAGCAGTGACTCGGAGTACACTGAAGCTTTCTTT.

CDR3 coding DNA: TGCAGCGTTGACCTCAATGAAGCTTTCTTT. It specifies CSVDLNEAFF. The chain carries TRBV29-1 and TRBJ1-1; the D is unclear. Germline lookup yields CDR1 SQVTM and CDR2 ANQGSEA. V lost 3 bases and J lost 7, with 6 bases in between. The CDR3 consists of 10 residues.

The chain combines TRBV27 with TRBJ2-2; the D gene is possibly TRBD1 (6 bases). Germline V gene data show CDR1 as MNHEY and CDR2 as SMNVEV (reference sequence). Deletions cut 3 bases from V and 5 bases from J, with 19 bases between. The CDR3 length is 17 residues. The CDR3 DNA follows: TGTGCCAGCAGTTTCTCCCTTCAGGGGTTGAGGACCGGGGAGCTGTTTTTT. This encodes CASSFSLQGLRTGELFF.

The V and J genes are TRBV29-1 and TRBJ2-1; D assignment may be TRBD1 or TRBD2 (5 bases each). Looked up from germline, CDR1 is SQVTM and CDR2 is ANQGSEA. Trimming stripped 6 bases from V and 0 bases from J, with 15 bases between. The CDR3 spans 15 residues. In DNA, the CDR3 is TGCAGCGTCGATGGGACGGAGAGCTCCTACAATGAGCAGTTCTTC. Its translation: CSVDGTESSYNEQFF.

The rearrangement links TRBV10-3 to TRBJ2-1; 10 bases map to TRBD2. CDR3 size: 14 residues. The V segment lost 7 bases and the J segment 4 bases; nucleotides outside the gene matches: 4. In germline, CDR1 is ENHRY, CDR2 SYGVKD. The CDR3 reads CAIKETSGYNEQFF. The CDR3 region has the DNA TGTGCCATCAAGGAGACTAGCGGGTACAATGAGCAGTTCTTC.

V is TRBV7-9 and J is TRBJ2-5, with D perhaps TRBD1 or TRBD2 (5 bases each). V shed 7 bases and J shed 5 bases, with 17 bases lying between them. The length of the CDR3 is 14 residues. Germline V gene lookup returns CDR1 SEHNR and CDR2 FQNEAQ (reference sequence). The CDR3, as DNA: TGTGCCAGCAATACCGGCAGGGTAGCGGAGACCCAGTACTTC. Translating it yields CASNTGRVAETQYF.

The DNA for the CDR3 is TGCGCCAGCAGCTTGGACAGGGGCCAAGAGACCCAGTACTTC. The encoded protein is CASSLDRGQETQYF. The gene calls are TRBV4-1 and TRBJ2-5; 9 positions match TRBD1. With 5 bases clipped from V and 1 base from J, the junction kept 2 bases outside the gene matches. This CDR3 is built from 14 residues. Per germline, CDR1 MGHRA and CDR2 YSYEKL.

This clone turned up a few times. The chain joins TRBV27 to TRBJ1-5; D is unclear. Trimming cost V 8 bases and J 7 bases, with 12 bases left between them. This CDR3 is built from 12 residues. Germline V gene lookup returns CDR1 MNHEY and CDR2 SMNVEV (reference sequence). DNA for the CDR3: TGTGCCAGCGGCTCTGGGCGGCAGCCCCAGCATTTT. Encoded protein: CASGSGRQPQHF.

The V call is TRBV6-5, the J call TRBJ1-1; D not certain. Germline V gene data show CDR1 as MNHEY and CDR2 as SVGAGI. The V end lost 5 bases, the J end lost 8 bases, and 15 bases lay between the germline ends. The CDR3 loop spans 13 amino acids. CDR3 amino acids: CASSPAPWQEAFF. CDR3 bases: TGTGCCAGCAGTCCGGCCCCCTGGCAGGAAGCTTTCTTT.

In DNA, the CDR3 is TGTGCCAGCAGCCCTGGGACAATGGATACGCAGTATTTT. The encoded protein is CASSPGTMDTQYF. The chain carries TRBV7-9 and TRBJ2-3; possibly TRBD1 for D (6 bases). V lost 5 bases to trimming and J lost 6 bases, with 12 bases between them. Germline lookup yields CDR1 SEHNR and CDR2 FQNEAQ (reference sequence). This CDR3 contains 13 residues. Complete variable domain (other parts from reference TRBV7-9 and TRBJ2-3): DTGVSQNPRHKITKRGQNVTFRCDPISEHNRLYWYRQTLGQGPEFLTYFQNEAQLEKSRLLSDRFSAERPKGSFSTLEIQRTEQGDSAMYLCASSPGTMDTQYFGPGTRLTVL.

V and J are TRBV4-1 and TRBJ2-1, with TRBD2 matching 7 bases. CDR1 and CDR2 from the germline V gene are MGHRA and YSYEKL. CDR3 size: 14 residues. The V segment lost 7 bases and the J segment 7 bases; nucleotides outside the gene matches: 10. In nucleotides, the CDR3 is TGCGCCAGCACATTTGGCGGGAGTGGGAATGAGCAGTTCTTC. As protein: CASTFGGSGNEQFF.